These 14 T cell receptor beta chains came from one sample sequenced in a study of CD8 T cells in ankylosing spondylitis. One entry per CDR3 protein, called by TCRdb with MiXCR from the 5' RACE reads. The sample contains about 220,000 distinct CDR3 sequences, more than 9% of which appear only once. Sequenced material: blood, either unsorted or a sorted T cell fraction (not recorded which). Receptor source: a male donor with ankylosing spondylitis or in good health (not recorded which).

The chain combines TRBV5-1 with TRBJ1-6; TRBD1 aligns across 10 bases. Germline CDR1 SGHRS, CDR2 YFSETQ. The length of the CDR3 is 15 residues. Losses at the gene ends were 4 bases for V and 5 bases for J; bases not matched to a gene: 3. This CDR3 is CASSVDRGHNSPLHF. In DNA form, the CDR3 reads TGCGCCAGCAGCGTCGACAGGGGGCATAATTCACCCCTCCACTTT.

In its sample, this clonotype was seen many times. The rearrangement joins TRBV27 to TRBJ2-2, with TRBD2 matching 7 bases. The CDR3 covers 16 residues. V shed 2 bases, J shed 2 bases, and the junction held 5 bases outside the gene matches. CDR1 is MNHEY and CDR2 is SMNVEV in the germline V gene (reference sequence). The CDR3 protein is CASSLNGEGNTGELFF. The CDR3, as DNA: TGTGCCAGCAGTTTAAATGGGGAGGGAAACACCGGGGAGCTGTTTTTT.

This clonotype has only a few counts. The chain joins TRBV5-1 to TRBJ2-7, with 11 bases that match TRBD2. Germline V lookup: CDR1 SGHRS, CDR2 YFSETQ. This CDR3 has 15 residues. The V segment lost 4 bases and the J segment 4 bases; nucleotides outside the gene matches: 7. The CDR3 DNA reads TGCGCCAGCAGCCCTCCAACTAGCGGGGGATACGAGCAGTACTTC. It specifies CASSPPTSGGYEQYF.

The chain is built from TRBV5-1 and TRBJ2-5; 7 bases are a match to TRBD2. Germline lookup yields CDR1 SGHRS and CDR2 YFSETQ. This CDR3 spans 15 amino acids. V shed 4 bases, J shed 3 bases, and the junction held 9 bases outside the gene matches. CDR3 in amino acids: CASSPLASGEETQYF. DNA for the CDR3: TGCGCCAGCAGCCCGCTCGCTAGCGGTGAAGAGACCCAGTACTTC.

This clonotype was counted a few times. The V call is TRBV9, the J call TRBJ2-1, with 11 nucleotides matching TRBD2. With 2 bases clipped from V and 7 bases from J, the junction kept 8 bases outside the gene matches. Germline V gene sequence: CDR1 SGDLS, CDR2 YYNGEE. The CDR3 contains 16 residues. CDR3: CASSVGSGGAQNEQFF. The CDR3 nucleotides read TGTGCCAGCAGCGTGGGTAGCGGGGGGGCACAGAATGAGCAGTTCTTC.

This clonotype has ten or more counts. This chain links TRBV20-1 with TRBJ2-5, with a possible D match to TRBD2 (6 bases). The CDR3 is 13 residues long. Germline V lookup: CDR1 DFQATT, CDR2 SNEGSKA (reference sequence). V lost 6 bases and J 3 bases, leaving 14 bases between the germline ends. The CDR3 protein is CSAPKTREETQYF. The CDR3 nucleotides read TGCAGTGCCCCAAAGACTAGGGAAGAGACCCAGTACTTC.

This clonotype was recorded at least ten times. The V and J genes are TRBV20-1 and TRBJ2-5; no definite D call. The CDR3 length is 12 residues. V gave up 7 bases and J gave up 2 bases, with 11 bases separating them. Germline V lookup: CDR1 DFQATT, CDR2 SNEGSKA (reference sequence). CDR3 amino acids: CSEKHDQETQYF. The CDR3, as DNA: TGCAGTGAGAAGCATGATCAAGAGACCCAGTACTTC.

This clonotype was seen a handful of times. In nucleotides, the CDR3 is TGTGCCAGCAGAGATCGGGGGCAAGCCGGGGAGCTGTTTTTT. Amino acid sequence: CASRDRGQAGELFF. The chain recombines TRBV6-1 with TRBJ2-2; tentatively, D is TRBD1 or TRBD2 (6 bases each). Per germline, CDR1 MNHNS and CDR2 SASEGT. The CDR3 totals 14 residues. V gave up 6 bases and J gave up 6 bases, with 14 bases separating them.

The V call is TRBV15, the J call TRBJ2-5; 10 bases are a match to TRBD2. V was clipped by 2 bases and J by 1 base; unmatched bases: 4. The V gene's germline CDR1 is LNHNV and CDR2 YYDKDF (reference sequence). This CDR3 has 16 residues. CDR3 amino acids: CATSRLSGGSQETQYF. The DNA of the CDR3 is TGTGCCACCAGCAGACTTAGCGGGGGGTCCCAAGAGACCCAGTACTTC.

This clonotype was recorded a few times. The CDR3 reads CASILSVTHANTGELFF. CDR3 DNA sequence: TGTGCCAGCATCCTTAGCGTAACCCACGCGAACACCGGGGAGCTGTTTTTT. V gene TRBV6-1 combines with J gene TRBJ2-2; weak D call: TRBD2 (5 bases). CDR1 MNHNS and CDR2 SASEGT come from the germline V gene. V was cut by 7 bases and J by 0 bases, with 18 bases left in between. This CDR3 comprises 17 residues.

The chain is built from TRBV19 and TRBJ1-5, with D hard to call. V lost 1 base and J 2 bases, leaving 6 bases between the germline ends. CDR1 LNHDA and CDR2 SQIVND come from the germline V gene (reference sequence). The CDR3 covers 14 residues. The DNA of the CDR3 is TGTGCCAGTAGTATAGCGGCAGGCAATCAGCCCCAGCATTTT. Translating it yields CASSIAAGNQPQHF.

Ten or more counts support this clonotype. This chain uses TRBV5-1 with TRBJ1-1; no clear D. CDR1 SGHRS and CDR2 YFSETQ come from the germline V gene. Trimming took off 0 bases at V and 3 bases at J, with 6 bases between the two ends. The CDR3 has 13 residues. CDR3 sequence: CASSLESDTEAFF. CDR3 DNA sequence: TGCGCCAGCAGCTTGGAGTCGGACACTGAAGCTTTCTTT.

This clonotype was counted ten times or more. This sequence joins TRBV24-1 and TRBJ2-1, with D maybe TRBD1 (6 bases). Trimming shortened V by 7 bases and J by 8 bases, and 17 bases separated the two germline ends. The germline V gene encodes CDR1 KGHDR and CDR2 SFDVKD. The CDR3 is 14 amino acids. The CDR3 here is CATRAGQHVDEQFF. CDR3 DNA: TGTGCCACCAGAGCAGGACAGCACGTCGATGAGCAGTTCTTC.

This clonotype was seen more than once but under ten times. CDR3 residues: CAISELAGGSTNLMNTEAFF. CDR3 DNA sequence: TGTGCCATCAGTGAGTTAGCAGGGGGAAGCACTAACCTAATGAACACTGAAGCTTTCTTT. V is TRBV10-3 and J is TRBJ1-1; 7 positions match TRBD1. The CDR3 consists of 20 residues. From germline, CDR1 is ENHRY and CDR2 SYGVKD. The J segment lost 0 bases and the V segment lost 1 base, leaving 17 bases of the junction unmatched.